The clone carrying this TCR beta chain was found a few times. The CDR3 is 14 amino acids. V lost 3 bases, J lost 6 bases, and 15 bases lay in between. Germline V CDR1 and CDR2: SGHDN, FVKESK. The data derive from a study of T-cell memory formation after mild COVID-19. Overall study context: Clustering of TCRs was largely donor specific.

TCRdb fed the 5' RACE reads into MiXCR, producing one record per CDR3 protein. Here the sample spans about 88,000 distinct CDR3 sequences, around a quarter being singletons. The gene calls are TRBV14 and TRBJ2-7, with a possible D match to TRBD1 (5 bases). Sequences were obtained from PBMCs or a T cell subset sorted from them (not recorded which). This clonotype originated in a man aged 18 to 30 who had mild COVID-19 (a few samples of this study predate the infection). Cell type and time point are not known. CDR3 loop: CASSQRAGRPEQYF. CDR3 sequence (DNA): TGTGCCAGCAGCCAGCGAGCAGGGCGACCCGAGCAGTACTTC.